The present T cell receptor beta chain was sequenced within a study of identical twins. This clonotype was detected ten times or more. Its antigen is undetermined. Findings and limits, study-wide: Fewer insertions were carried by abundant cord blood beta clonotypes, but none was seen in memory repertoires.

A universal primer binding site was introduced by template switching. The final cDNA contained unique molecular identifiers. In TCRdb, the 5' RACE reads were re-called with MiXCR into one record per CDR3 protein. The table has under 800,000 distinct CDR3 sequences, around 20% seen once; the top ten hold approximately 4.5%. V lost 2 bases and J lost 2, with 13 bases in between. The CDR3 extends over 15 amino acids. Germline V gene data show CDR1 as MNHNS and CDR2 as SASEGT. These data also formed part of another study, on T cells expressing NK-cell markers. From that study: Within the sequenced cohort of eight donors, seven exhibited HCMV seropositivity and one was seronegative. For four donors, these clonotypes were likewise the leading ones in the CD3+CD56-NKG2C+ fraction.

The chain recombines TRBV6-1 with TRBJ2-7; TRBD1 might be the D (6 bases). Sequenced input: PBMCs. The receptor comes from a woman aged 18 to 35 in good health. The chain's CDR3 is CASSEFNNRAYEQYF. The CDR3 nucleotides read TGTGCCAGCAGTGAATTTAACAACAGGGCCTACGAGCAGTACTTC.